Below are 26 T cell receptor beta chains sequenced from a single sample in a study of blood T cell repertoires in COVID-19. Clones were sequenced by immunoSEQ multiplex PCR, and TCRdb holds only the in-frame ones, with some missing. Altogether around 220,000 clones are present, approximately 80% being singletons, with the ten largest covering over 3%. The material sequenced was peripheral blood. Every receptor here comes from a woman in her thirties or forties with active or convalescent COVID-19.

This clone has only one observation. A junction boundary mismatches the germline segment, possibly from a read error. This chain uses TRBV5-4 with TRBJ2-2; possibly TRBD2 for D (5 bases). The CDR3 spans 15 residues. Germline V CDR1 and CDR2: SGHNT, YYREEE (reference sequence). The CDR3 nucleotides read TGTGCCAGCAGATTGGACTCACTGAGGGACGGGGAGCTGTTTTTT. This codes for CASRLDSLRDGELFF. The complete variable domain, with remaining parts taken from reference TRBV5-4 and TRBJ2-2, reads ETGVTQSPTHLIKTRGQQVTLRCSSQSGHNTVSWYQQALGQGPQFIFQYYREEENGRGNFPPRFSGLQFPNYSSELNVNALELDDSALYLCASRLDSLRDGELFFGEGSRLTVL.

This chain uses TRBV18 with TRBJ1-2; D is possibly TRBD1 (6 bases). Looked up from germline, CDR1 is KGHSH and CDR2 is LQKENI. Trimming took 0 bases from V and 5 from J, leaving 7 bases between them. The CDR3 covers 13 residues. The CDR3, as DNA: TGTGCCAGCTCACCACCGGGGACATATGGCTACACCTTC. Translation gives CASSPPGTYGYTF.

CDR3 residues: CASSSQRGDGYTF. The CDR3 coding sequence is TGTGCCAGCAGCTCCCAACGGGGGGATGGCTACACCTTC. The V call is TRBV7-2, the J call TRBJ1-2, with D tentatively TRBD1 (5 bases). Trimming took 4 bases from V and 6 from J, leaving 12 bases between them. In germline, CDR1 is SGHTA, CDR2 FQGNSA. The length of the CDR3 is 13 residues.

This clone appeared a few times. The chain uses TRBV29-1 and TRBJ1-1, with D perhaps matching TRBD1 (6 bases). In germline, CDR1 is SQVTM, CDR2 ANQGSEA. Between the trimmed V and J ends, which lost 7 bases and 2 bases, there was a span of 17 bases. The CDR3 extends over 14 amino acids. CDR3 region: CSAAQGNYNTEAFF. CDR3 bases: TGCAGCGCCGCGCAGGGGAACTACAACACTGAAGCTTTCTTT.

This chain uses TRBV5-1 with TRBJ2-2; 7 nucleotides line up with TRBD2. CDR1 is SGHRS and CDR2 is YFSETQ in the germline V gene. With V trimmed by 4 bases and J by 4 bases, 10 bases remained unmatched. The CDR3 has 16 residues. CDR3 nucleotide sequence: TGCGCCAGCAGCCCAAGGACTAGTCTGGGCACCGGGGAGCTGTTTTTT. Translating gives CASSPRTSLGTGELFF.

CDR3 region: CAWNVRGPRSYGYTF. CDR3 DNA sequence: TGTGCCTGGAATGTCAGGGGACCGCGAAGCTATGGCTACACCTTC. The chain carries TRBV30 and TRBJ1-2, with D tentatively TRBD1 (6 bases). Germline CDR1 reads GTSNPN; CDR2 reads SVGIG (reference sequence). This CDR3 has 15 amino acids. V dropped 4 bases and J dropped 4 bases, with 19 bases sitting between them.

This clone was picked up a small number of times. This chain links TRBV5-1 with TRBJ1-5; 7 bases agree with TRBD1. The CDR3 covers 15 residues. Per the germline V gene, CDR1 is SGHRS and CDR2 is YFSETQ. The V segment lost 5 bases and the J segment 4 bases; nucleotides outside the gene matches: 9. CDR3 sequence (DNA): TGCGCCAGCAGTTCGACAGGGACGGGAAATCAGCCCCAGCATTTT. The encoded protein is CASSSTGTGNQPQHF.

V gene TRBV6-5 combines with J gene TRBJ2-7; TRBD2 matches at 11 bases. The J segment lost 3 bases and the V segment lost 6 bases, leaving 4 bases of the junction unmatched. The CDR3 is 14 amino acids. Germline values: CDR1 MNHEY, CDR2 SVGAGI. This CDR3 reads CASSRLAGIYEQYF. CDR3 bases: TGTGCCAGCAGCCGACTAGCGGGGATCTACGAGCAGTACTTC.

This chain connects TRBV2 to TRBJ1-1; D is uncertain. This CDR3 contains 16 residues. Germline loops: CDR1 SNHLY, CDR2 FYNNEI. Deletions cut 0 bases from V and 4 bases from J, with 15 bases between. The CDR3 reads CASSEAAWARRTEAFF. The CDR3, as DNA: TGTGCCAGCAGTGAAGCCGCTTGGGCTCGACGCACTGAAGCTTTCTTT.

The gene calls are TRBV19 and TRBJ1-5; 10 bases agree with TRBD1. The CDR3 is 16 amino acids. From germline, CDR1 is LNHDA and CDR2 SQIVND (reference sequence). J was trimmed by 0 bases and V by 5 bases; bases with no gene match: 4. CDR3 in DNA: TGTGCCAGTAGTGGCCGGGACAGGGGTAGCAATCAGCCCCAGCATTTT. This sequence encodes CASSGRDRGSNQPQHF.

The CDR3 DNA is TGTGCCAGCCGCGGGACTCTAGCTAACTATGGCTACACCTTC. It yields the protein CASRGTLANYGYTF. The chain links TRBV27 to TRBJ1-2, with D possibly TRBD1 on 5 matching bases. Germline V CDR1 and CDR2: MNHEY, SMNVEV (reference sequence). V dropped 8 bases and J dropped 0 bases, with 13 bases sitting between them. The CDR3 totals 14 residues.

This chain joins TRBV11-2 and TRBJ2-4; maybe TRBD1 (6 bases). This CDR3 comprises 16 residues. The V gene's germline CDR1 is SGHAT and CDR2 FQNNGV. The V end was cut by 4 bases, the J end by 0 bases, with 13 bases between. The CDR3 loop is CASSSRQALAKNIQYF. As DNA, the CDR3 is TGTGCCAGCAGCTCCAGACAGGCACTAGCCAAAAACATTCAGTACTTC.

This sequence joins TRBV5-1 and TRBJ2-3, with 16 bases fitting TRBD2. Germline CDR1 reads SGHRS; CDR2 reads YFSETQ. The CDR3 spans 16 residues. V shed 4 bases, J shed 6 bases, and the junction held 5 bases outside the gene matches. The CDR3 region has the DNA TGCGCCAGCAGCACGGGACTAGCGGGGGGGAAGGATACGCAGTATTTT. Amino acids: CASSTGLAGGKDTQYF.

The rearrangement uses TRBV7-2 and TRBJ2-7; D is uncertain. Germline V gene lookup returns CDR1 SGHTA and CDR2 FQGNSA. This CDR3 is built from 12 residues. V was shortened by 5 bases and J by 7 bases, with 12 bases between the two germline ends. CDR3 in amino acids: CASSPTLAEQYF. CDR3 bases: TGTGCCAGCAGCCCGACTCTCGCGGAGCAGTACTTC.

DNA for the CDR3: TGTGCCTGGAGCGCGCTCGGTCTTGATACGCAGTATTTT. Protein: CAWSALGLDTQYF. V gene TRBV30 combines with J gene TRBJ2-3; D is ambiguous. CDR3 length equals 13 residues. Germline V CDR1 and CDR2: GTSNPN, SVGIG (reference sequence). The germline V and J ends were trimmed by 3 bases and 6 bases, with 13 bases remaining between them.

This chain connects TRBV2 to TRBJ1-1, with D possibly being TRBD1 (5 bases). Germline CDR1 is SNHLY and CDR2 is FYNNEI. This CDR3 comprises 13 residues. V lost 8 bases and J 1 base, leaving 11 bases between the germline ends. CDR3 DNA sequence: TGTGCCAGCGGTCTCGGGGGGAACACTGAAGCTTTCTTT. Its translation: CASGLGGNTEAFF.

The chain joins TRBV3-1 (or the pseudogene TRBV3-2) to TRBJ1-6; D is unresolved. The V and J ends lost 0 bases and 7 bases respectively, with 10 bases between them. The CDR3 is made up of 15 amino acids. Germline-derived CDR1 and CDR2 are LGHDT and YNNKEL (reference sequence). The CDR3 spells CASSQEVRGNSPLHF. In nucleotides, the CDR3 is TGTGCCAGCAGCCAAGAAGTAAGAGGAAATTCACCCCTCCACTTT.

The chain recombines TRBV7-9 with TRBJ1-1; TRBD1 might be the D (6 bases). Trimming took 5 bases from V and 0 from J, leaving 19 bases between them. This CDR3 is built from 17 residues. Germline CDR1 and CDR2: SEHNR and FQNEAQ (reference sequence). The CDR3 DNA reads TGTGCCAGCAGCCAGGGGTTAAACGATGATTTGAACACTGAAGCTTTCTTT. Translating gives CASSQGLNDDLNTEAFF.

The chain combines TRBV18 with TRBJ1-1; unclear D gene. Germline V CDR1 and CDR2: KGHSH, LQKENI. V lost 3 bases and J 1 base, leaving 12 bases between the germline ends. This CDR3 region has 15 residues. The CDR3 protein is CASSPQPGRNTEAFF. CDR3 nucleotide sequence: TGTGCCAGCTCACCTCAACCGGGGAGGAACACTGAAGCTTTCTTT.

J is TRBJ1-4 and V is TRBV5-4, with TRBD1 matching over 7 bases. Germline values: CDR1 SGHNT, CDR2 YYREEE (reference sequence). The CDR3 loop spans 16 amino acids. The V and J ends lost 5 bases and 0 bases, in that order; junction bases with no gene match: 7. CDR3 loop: CASSSRGGSTNEKLFF. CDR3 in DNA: TGTGCCAGCAGTTCGAGAGGGGGCTCAACTAATGAAAAACTGTTTTTT.

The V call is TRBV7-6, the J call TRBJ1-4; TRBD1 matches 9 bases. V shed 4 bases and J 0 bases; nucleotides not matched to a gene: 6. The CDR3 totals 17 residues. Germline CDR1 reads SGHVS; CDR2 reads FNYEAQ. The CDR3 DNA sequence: TGTGCCAGCAGCTCCGGGACAGGGATGGCAACTAATGAAAAACTGTTTTTT. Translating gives CASSSGTGMATNEKLFF.

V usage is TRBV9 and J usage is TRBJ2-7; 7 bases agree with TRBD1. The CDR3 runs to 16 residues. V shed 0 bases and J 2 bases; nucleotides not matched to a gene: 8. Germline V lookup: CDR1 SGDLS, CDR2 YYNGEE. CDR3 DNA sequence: TGTGCCAGCAGCGTAGGGGACGGGACAGTTACCTACGAGCAGTACGTC. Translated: CASSVGDGTVTYEQYV.

The CDR3 region has the DNA TGTGCCAGCAGCCCCTGGGGCGCTGGGGTCGGAAATGGCTACACCTTC. Its translation is CASSPWGAGVGNGYTF. The V and J genes are TRBV11-2 and TRBJ1-2, with D perhaps TRBD1 (5 bases). CDR3 length equals 16 residues. Germline lookup yields CDR1 SGHAT and CDR2 FQNNGV. V gave up 5 bases and J gave up 6 bases, with 22 bases separating them.

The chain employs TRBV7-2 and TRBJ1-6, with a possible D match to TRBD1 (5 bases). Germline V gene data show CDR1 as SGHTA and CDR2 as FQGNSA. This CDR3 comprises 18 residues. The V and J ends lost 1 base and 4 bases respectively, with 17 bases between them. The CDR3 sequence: CASSLVAGLAPYNSPLHF. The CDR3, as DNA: TGTGCCAGCAGCTTAGTGGCAGGGCTCGCCCCTTATAATTCACCCCTCCACTTT.

The CDR3 here is CASIVDREVGKLFF. In DNA, the CDR3 is TGTGCCAGCATAGTAGACAGGGAAGTTGGAAAACTGTTTTTT. The chain employs TRBV2 and TRBJ1-4, with 7 bases matching TRBD1. The CDR3 sequence is 14 residues long. The V gene's germline CDR1 is SNHLY and CDR2 FYNNEI. With V trimmed by 7 bases and J by 10 bases, 12 bases remained unmatched.

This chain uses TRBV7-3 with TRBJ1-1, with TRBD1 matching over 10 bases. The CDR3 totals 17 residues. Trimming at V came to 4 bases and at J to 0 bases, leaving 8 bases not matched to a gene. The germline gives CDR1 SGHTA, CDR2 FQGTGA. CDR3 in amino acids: CASSSTGGNRMNTEAFF. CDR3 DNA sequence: TGTGCCAGCAGCTCGACAGGGGGCAATCGGATGAACACTGAAGCTTTCTTT.